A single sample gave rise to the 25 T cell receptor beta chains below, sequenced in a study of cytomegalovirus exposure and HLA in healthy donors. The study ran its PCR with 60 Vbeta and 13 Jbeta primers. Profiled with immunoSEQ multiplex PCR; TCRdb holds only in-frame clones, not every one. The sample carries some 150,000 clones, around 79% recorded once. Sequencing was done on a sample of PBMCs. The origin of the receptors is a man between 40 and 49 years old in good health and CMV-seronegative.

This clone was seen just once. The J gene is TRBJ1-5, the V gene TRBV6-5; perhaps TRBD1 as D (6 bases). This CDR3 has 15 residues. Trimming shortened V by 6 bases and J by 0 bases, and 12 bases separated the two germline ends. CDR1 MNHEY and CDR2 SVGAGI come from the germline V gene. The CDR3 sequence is CASSSDRLSNQPQHF. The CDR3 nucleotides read TGTGCCAGCAGCTCTGACAGGCTTAGCAATCAGCCCCAGCATTTT.

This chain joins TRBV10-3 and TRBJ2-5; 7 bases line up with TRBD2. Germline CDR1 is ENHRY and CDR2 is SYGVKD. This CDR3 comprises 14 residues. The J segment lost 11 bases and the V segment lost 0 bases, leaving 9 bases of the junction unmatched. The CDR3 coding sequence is TGTGCCATCAGTGAGTCGAGCGGGATTGGAGAGCAGTACTTC. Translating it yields CAISESSGIGEQYF.

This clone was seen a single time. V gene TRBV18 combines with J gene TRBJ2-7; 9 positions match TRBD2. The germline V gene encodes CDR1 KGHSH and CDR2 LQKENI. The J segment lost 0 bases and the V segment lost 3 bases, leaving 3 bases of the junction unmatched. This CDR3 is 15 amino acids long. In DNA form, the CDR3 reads TGTGCCAGCTCACCTCCGACTAGCGGCTCCTACGAGCAGTACTTC. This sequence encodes CASSPPTSGSYEQYF. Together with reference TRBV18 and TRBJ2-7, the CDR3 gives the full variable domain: NAGVMQNPRHLVRRRGQEARLRCSPMKGHSHVYWYRQLPEEGLKFMVYLQKENIIDESGMPKERFSAEFPKEGPSILRIQQVVRGDSAAYFCASSPPTSGSYEQYFGPGTRLTVT.

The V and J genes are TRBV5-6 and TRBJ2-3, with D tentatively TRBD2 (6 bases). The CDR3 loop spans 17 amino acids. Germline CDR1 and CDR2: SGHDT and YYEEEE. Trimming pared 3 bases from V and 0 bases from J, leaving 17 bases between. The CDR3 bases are TGTGCCAGCAGCTGGGGACTGGGAATCGCTAGCACAGATACGCAGTATTTT. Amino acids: CASSWGLGIASTDTQYF.

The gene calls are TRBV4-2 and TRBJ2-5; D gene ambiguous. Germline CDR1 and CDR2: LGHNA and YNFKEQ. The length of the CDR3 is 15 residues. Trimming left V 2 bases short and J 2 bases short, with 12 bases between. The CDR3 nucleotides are TGTGCCAGCAGCCAATTCCTCGACACACAAGAGACCCAGTACTTC. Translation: CASSQFLDTQETQYF.

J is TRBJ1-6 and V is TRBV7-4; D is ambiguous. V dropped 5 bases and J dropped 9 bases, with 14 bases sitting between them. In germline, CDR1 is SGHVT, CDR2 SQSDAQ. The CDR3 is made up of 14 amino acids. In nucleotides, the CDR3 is TGTGCCAGCAGCCAAGATCCTCGGGTTTCACCCCTCCACTTT. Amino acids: CASSQDPRVSPLHF.

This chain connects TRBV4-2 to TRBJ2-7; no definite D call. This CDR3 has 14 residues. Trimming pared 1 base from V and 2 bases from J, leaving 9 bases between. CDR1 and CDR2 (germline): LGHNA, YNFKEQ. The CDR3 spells CASSQASQAYEQYF. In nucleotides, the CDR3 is TGTGCCAGCAGCCAAGCGAGCCAGGCCTACGAGCAGTACTTC.

The CDR3 sequence: CASSAGQLPYEQYF. The CDR3 region has the DNA TGTGCCAGCAGCGCCGGACAGCTTCCCTACGAGCAGTACTTC. The V gene is TRBV5-4, the J gene TRBJ2-7; possibly TRBD1 for D (6 bases). The length of the CDR3 is 14 residues. The V and J ends lost 4 bases and 2 bases respectively, with 13 bases between them. Germline CDR1 reads SGHNT; CDR2 reads YYREEE (reference sequence).

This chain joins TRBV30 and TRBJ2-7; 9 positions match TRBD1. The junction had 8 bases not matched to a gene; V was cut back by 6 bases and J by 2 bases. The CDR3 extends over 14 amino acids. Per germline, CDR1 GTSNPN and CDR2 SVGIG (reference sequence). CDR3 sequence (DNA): TGTGCCTGTCCCGGGACAGGGACTCCCTACGAGCAGTACTTC. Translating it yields CACPGTGTPYEQYF.

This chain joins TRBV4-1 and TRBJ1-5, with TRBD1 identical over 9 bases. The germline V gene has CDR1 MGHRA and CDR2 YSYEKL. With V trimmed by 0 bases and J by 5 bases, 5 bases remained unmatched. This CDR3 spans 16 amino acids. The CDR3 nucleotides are TGCGCCAGCAGCCAAGAGTCGGGACAGGGATATCAGCCCCAGCATTTT. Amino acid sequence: CASSQESGQGYQPQHF.

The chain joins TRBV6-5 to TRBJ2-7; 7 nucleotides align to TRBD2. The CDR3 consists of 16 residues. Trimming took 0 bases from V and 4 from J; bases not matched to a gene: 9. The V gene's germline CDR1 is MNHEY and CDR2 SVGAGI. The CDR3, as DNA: TGTGCCAGCAGTTACTCCTCTAGCGGCCGAAATTACGAGCAGTACTTC. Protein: CASSYSSSGRNYEQYF.

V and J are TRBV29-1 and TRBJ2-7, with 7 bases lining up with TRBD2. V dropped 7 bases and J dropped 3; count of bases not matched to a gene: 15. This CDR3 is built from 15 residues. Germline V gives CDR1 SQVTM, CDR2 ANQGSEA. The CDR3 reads CSAESKREGDYEQYF. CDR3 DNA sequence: TGCAGCGCCGAGAGCAAAAGGGAGGGCGACTACGAGCAGTACTTC.

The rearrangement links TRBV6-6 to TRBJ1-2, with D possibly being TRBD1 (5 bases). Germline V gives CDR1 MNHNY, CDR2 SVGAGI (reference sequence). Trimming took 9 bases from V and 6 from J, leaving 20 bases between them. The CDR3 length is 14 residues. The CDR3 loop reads CASSPLGGSNGYTF. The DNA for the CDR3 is TGTGCCAGTAGCCCCCTCGGGGGATCGAATGGCTACACCTTC.

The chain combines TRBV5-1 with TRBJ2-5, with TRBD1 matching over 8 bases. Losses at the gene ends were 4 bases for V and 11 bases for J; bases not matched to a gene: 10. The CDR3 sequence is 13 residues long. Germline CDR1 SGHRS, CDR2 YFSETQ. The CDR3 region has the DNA TGCGCCAGCAGCCACACCCAGGACAGGGAGCAGTACTTC. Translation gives CASSHTQDREQYF.

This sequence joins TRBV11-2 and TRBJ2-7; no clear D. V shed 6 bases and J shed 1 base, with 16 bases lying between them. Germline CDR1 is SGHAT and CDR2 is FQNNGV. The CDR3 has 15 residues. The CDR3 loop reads CASSRRGPPSYEQYF. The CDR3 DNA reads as TGTGCCAGCAGTAGGAGAGGCCCACCTTCCTACGAGCAGTACTTC. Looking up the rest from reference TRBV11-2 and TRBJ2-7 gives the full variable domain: EAGVAQSPRYKIIEKRQSVAFWCNPISGHATLYWYQQILGQGPKLLIQFQNNGVVDDSQLPKDRFSAERLKGVDSTLKIQPAKLEDSAVYLCASSRRGPPSYEQYFGPGTRLTVT.

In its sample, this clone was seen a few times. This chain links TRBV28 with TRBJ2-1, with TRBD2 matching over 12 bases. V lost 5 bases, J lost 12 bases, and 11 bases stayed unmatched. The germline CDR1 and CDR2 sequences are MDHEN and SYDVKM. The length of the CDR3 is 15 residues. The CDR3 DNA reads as TGTGCCAGCAGTCTCGGACTAGCGGGACCGGCTGGGCAGTTCTTC. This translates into CASSLGLAGPAGQFF. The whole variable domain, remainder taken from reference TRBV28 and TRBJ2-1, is DVKVTQSSRYLVKRTGEKVFLECVQDMDHENMFWYRQDPGLGLRLIYFSYDVKMKEKGDIPEGYSVSREKKERFSLILESASTNQTSMYLCASSLGLAGPAGQFFGPGTRLTVL.

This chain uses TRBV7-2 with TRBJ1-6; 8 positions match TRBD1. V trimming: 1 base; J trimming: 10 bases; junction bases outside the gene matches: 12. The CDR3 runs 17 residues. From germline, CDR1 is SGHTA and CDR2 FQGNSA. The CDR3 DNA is TGTGCCAGCAGCTTAGGGTGGGAGGGGACAGGTCGCTCACCCCTCCACTTT. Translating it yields CASSLGWEGTGRSPLHF.

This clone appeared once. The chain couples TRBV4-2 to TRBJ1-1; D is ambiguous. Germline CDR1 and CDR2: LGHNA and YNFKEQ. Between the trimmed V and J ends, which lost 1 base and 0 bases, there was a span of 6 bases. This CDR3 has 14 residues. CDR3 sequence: CASSQGQLNTEAFF. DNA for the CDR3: TGTGCCAGCAGCCAAGGCCAGTTGAACACTGAAGCTTTCTTT.

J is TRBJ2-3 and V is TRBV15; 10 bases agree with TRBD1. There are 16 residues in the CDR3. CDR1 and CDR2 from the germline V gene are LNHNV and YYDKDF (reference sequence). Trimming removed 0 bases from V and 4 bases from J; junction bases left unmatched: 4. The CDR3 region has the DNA TGTGCCACCAGCAGAGATGGGACAGGGGCATCAGATACGCAGTATTTT. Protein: CATSRDGTGASDTQYF.

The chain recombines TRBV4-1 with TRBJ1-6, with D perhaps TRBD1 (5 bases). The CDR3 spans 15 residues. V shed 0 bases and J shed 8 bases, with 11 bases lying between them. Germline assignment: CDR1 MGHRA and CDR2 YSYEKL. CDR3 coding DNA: TGCGCCAGCAGCCAAGAAGGAGGGGACCATTCACCCCTCCACTTT. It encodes CASSQEGGDHSPLHF.

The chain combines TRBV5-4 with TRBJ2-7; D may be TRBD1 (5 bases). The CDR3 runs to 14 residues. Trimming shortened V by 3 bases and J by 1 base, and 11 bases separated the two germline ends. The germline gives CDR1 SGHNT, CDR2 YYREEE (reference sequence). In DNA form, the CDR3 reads TGTGCCAGCAGCTCGCGGCAGGGATCCTACGAGCAGTACTTC. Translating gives CASSSRQGSYEQYF.

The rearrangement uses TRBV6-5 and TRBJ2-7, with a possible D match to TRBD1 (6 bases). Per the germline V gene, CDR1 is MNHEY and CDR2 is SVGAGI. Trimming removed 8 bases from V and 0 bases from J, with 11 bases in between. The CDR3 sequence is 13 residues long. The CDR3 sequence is CASYRDNSYEQYF. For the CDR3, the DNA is TGTGCCAGCTACCGGGACAACTCCTACGAGCAGTACTTC.

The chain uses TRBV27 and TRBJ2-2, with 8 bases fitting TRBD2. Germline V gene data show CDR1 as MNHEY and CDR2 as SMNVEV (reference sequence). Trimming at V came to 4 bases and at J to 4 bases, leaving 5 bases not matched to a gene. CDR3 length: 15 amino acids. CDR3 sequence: CASSSQAGVTGELFF. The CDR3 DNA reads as TGTGCCAGCAGTTCTCAAGCGGGAGTCACCGGGGAGCTGTTTTTT.

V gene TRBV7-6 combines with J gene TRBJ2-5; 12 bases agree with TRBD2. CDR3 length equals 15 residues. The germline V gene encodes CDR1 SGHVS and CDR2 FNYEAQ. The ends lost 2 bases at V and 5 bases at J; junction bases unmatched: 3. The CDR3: CASSLSLAGGETQYF. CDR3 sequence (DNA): TGTGCCAGCAGCTTAAGCCTAGCGGGAGGGGAGACCCAGTACTTC.

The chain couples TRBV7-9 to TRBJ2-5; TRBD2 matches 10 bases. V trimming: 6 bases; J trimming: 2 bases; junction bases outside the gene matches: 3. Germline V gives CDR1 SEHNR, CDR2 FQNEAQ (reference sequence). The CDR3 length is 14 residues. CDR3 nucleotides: TGTGCCAGCAGAGTAGCGGGAGGACAAGAGACCCAGTACTTC. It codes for CASRVAGGQETQYF. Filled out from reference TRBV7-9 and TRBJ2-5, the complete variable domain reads DTGVSQNPRHKITKRGQNVTFRCDPISEHNRLYWYRQTLGQGPEFLTYFQNEAQLEKSRLLSDRFSAERPKGSFSTLEIQRTEQGDSAMYLCASRVAGGQETQYFGPGTRLLVL.